Listed here is a single TCR beta chain. The antigen is not known. Trimming took 5 bases from V and 6 from J, leaving 16 bases between them. CDR3 length: 15 residues. The germline CDR1 and CDR2 sequences are LNHNV and YYDKDF (reference sequence). The data stem from a study of cytomegalovirus exposure and HLA in healthy donors. The study, taken as a whole, reports: The study dropped some indistinguishable V segments, TRBV6-2 and TRBV6-3 among them.

All donors participated as healthy donors of bone marrow. Amplification used 60 Vbeta primers and 13 Jbeta primers. Using immunoSEQ multiplex PCR, the repertoire was profiled, and TCRdb retains in-frame clones only, with some absent. This sample has under 140,000 clones; over 65% occur once, and the top ten carry around an eighth. This receptor was obtained from a young man in good health and CMV-seropositive. Sample: PBMCs. This chain joins TRBV15 and TRBJ2-2, with D maybe TRBD2 (6 bases). The CDR3 DNA is TGTGCCACCAGCTTTGAAGCGGGTATCTCCGGGGAGCTGTTTTTT. Amino acids: CATSFEAGISGELFF.